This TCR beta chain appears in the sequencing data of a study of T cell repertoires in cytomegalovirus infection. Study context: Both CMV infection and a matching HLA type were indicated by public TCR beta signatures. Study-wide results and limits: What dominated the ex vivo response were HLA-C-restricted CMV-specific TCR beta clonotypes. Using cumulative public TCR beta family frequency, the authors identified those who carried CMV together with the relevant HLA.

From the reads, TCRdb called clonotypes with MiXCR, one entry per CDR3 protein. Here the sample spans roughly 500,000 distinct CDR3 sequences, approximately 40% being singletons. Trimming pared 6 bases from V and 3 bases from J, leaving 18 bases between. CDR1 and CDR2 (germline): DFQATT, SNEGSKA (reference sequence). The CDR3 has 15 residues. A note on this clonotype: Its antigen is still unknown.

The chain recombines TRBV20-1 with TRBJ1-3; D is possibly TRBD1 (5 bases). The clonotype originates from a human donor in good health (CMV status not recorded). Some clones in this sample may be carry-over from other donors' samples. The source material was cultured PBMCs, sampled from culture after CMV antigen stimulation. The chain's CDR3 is CSARAGLSRGNTIYF. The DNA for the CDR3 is TGCAGTGCCAGGGCGGGCCTTTCGCGTGGAAACACCATATATTTT.